This T cell receptor beta chain was sequenced for a study of post-analysis software for immune sequencing data (dated by TCRdb to the mid-2010s). Turning to the overall study: Relapsing-remitting, secondary progressive and progressive-relapsing multiple sclerosis were recorded as disease courses, and subtype annotation was lacking for some patients. A subset of samples was prepared in parallel using single-end sample barcoding, then pooled and co-amplified after Illumina adapter ligation. The patient repertoires were compared against approximately ten previously published healthy control repertoires obtained from donors aged roughly 6 to 28 years. Points the paper makes about the study in general: Patients showed significantly higher frequencies than controls for roughly five TRBV segments, among them TRBV5-6, TRBV5-1 and TRBV20-1. Multiple sclerosis patients had significantly lower normalized Chao1 diversity than controls, a result that suggests substantial peripheral T-cell clonal expansion. Direct clustering with F measure showed strong co-clustering of samples prepared in the same batch, prompting a batch-effect correction. The multiple sclerosis patient group was slightly younger than the control group.

Library method: PCR. Sequencing took place on an Illumina HiSeq 2500. Unique molecular identifiers were incorporated into TCR beta cDNA libraries to reduce PCR and sequencing biases. Some 500,000 cDNA molecules were obtained for every 1 to 10 million input T cells, so each molecule roughly corresponded to one T cell. The patient libraries were prepared and sequenced using the same protocol as the earlier healthy control dataset. Within a given batch, samples were prepared together, multiplexed and sequenced on the same HiSeq lane. In the authors' own workflow: Raw barcoded reads were processed with MIGEC, and single-read molecular identifier groups were discarded before consensus assembly and CDR3 extraction. VDJtools was used for post-analysis of the clonotype tables, and diversity was normalized by down-sampling every dataset to the size of the smallest sample. To correct batch-related cross-sample contamination, repertoire overlap clustering matched CDR3 amino acid sequences but not nucleotide sequences. TCRdb applied fastp at Q25 and MiXCR to the public reads, then kept only in-frame beta chains. Rows are combined by CDR3 protein, so each entry shows the most common genes and DNA. The V and J calls reflect TCRdb's pipeline rather than the authors' work. The sample data list hundreds of thousands of distinct CDR3 sequences, and over 45% of these were observed just once. The ten largest make up about 11% of the sample.

To demonstrate the VDJtools post-analysis software, the study profiled TCR beta repertoires from the peripheral blood of about a dozen young patients with multiple sclerosis. Multiple sclerosis patients were children and adolescents aged roughly 6 to 16 years. This clonotype was seen a few times. Its antigen is unknown. Base qualities are not recorded, but no much larger clone differs from it by a single base. The CDR3 covers 14 residues, taking in both the cysteine and the phenylalanine. Here the CDR3 DNA is all that survives: 42 bases in frame from base 1. V sheds 3 bases and J sheds 6 bases, leaving 11 bases between their ends.

This TCR was recovered from a girl aged 2 to 9 with multiple sclerosis. Recombination connected TRBV12-3 or TRBV12-4 to TRBJ2-2; TRBD2 might be the D gene, on 5 matching bases. The sequenced sample consisted of blood. CDR3 sequence: CASSFSLAPGELFF. The nucleotide sequence is given as TGTGCCAGCAGTTTCTCGCTAGCTCCCGGGGAGCTGTTTTTT.